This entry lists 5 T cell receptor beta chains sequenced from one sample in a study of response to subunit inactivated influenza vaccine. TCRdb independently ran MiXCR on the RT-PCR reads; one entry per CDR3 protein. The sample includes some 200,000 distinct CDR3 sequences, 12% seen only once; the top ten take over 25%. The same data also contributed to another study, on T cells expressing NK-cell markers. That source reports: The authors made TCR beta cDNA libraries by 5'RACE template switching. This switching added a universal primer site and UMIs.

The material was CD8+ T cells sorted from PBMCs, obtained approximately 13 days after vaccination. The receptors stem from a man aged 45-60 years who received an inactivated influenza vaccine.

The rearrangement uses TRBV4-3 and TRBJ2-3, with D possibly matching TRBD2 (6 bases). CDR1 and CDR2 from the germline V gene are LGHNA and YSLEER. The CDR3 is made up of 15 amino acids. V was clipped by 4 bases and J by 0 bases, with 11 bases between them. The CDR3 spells CASSPWTTSTDTQYF. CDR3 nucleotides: TGCGCCAGCAGCCCATGGACTACCAGCACAGATACGCAGTATTTT.

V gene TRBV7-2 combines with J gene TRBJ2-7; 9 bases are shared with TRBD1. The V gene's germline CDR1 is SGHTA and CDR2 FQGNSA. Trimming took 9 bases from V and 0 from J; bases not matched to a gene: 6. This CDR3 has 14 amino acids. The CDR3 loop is CASSGTGLSYEQYF. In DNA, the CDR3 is TGTGCCAGTTCCGGGACAGGGCTCTCCTACGAGCAGTACTTC.

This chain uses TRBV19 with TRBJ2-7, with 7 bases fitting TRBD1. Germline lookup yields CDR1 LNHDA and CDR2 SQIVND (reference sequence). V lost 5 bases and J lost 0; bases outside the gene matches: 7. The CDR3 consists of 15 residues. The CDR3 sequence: CASSSSDRHSYEQYF. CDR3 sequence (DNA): TGTGCCAGTAGTTCGTCGGACAGGCACTCCTACGAGCAGTACTTC.

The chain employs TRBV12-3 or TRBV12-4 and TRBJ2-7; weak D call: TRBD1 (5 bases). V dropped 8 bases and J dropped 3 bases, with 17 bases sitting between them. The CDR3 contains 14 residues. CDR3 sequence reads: CASGPSRVIYEQYF. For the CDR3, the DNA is TGTGCCAGCGGTCCGAGCAGGGTCATCTACGAGCAGTACTTC.

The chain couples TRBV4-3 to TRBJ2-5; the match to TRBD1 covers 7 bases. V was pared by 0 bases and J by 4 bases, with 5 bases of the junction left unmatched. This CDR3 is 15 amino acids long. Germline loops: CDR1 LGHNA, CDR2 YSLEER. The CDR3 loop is CASSQDHGQVETQYF. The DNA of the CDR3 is TGCGCCAGCAGCCAAGATCACGGACAGGTAGAGACCCAGTACTTC.